This T cell receptor beta chain was obtained from a study of blood T cell repertoires in COVID-19. Ages ranged from about 18 to 100 years, with residence in around 24 US areas. Clinical history as reported by participants underpinned cohort assignment. Recovered status applied to Cohort 3 donors who had two consecutive negative PCRs. It also applied to those with clearance or with symptom resolution. Between the trimmed V and J ends, which lost 2 bases and 7 bases, there was a span of 9 bases. Germline CDR1 is ENHRY and CDR2 is SYGVKD. The length of the CDR3 is 14 residues. In the original analysis: Counts of nucleated cells, estimated from reference gene primer amplification, were obtained. Here immunoSEQ multiplex PCR was the method, and the copy in TCRdb shows in-frame clones only, minus some. The V and J calls and clone size are taken from that table; D and trimming were inferred from the DNA. The sample has about 400,000 clones, roughly 89% seen once.

This TCR derives from a woman between 25 and 40 years old who had recovered from COVID-19. The J gene is TRBJ1-6, the V gene TRBV10-3, with D possibly matching TRBD1 (6 bases). Sequencing input: PBMCs or T cells enriched from blood (not recorded which). The CDR3: CAISEVQGNSPLHF. CDR3 bases: TGTGCCATCAGTGAGGTACAGGGCAATTCACCCCTCCACTTT.